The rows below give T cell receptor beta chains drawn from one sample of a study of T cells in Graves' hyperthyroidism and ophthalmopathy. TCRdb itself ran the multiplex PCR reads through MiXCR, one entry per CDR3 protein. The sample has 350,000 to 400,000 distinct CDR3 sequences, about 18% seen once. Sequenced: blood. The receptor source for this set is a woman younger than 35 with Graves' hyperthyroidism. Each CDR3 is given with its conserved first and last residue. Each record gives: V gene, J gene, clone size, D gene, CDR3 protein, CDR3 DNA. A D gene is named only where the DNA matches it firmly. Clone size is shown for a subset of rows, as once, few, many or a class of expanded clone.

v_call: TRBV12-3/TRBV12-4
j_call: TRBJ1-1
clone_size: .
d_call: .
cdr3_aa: CATGHRGAFF
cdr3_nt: TGTGCCACCGGACACCGCGGAGCTTTCTTT

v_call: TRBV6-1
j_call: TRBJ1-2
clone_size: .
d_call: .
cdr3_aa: CASRAGGLYGYTF
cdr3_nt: TGTGCCAGCAGGGCCGGAGGATTATATGGCTACACCTTC

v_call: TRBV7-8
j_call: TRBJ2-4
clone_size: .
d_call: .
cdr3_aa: CASSFSPGLAKNIKYF
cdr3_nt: TGTGCCAGCAGCTTTTCCCCTGGGCTAGCCAAAAACATTAAGTACTTC

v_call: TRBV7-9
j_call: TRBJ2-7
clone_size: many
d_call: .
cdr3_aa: CASRGDGLGRRTYF
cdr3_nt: TGTGCCAGCAGGGGGGACGGTTTAGGGCGTCGGACGTACTTC

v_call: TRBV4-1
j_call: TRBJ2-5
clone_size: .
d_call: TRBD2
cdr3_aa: CASSQLGLAGRETQYF
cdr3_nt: TGCGCCAGCAGCCAACTAGGACTAGCGGGGAGAGAGACCCAGTACTTC

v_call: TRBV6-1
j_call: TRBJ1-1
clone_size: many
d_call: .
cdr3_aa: CASSEARGVTEAFF
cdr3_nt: TGTGCCAGCAGTGAGGCGAGGGGTGTGACTGAAGCTTTCTTT

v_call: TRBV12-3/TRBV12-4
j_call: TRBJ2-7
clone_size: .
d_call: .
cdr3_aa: CASQGGIYEQYF
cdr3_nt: TGTGCCAGCCAGGGCGGAATCTACGAGCAGTACTTC

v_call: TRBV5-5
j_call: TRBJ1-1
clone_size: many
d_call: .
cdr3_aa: CASSVTAPNTEAFF
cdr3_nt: TGTGCCAGCAGCGTGACGGCCCCAAACACTGAAGCTTTCTTT

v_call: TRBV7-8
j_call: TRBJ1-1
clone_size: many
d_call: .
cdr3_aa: CASSRPTRGSTEAFF
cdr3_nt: TGTGCCAGCAGCCGCCCCACCCGGGGATCCACTGAAGCTTTCTTT

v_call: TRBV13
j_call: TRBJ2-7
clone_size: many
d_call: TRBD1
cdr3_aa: CASSLMGRTGRPYEQYF
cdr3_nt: TGTGCCAGCAGCTTAATGGGAAGGACAGGACGACCGTACGAGCAGTACTTC

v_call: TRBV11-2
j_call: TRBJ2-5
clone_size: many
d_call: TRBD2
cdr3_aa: CASSEGTSGGTQYF
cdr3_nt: TGTGCCAGCAGCGAAGGGACTAGCGGGGGGACCCAGTACTTC

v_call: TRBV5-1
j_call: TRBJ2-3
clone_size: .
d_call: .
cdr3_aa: CASSLGDLSTDTQYF
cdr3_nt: TGCGCCAGCAGCTTGGGGGACCTTAGCACAGATACGCAGTATTTT

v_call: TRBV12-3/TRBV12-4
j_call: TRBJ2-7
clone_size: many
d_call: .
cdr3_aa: CASSFGITYEQYF
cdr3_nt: TGTGCCAGCAGTTTTGGCATTACCTACGAGCAGTACTTC

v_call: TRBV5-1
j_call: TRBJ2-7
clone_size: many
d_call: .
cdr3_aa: CASTPGGDSSYEQYF
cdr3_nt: TGCGCCAGCACTCCAGGGGGGGACAGCTCCTACGAGCAGTACTTC

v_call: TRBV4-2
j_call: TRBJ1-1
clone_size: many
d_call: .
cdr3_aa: CASSRDGIGAEAFF
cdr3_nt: TGTGCCAGCAGCCGAGACGGAATCGGAGCTGAAGCTTTCTTT

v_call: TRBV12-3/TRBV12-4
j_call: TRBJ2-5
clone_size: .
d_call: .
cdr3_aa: CASSFISETQYF
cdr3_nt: TGTGCCAGCAGTTTTATTTCAGAGACCCAGTACTTC

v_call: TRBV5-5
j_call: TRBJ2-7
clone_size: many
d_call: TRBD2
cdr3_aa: CASSSVGVAGYF
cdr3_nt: TGTGCCAGCAGCTCCGTCGGCGTAGCGGGGTACTTC

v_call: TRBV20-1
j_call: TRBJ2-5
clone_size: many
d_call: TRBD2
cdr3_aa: CSALARTSGGQYQETQYF
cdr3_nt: TGCAGTGCACTGGCTCGGACTAGCGGGGGCCAGTACCAAGAGACCCAGTACTTC

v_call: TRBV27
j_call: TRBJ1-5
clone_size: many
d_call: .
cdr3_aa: CASSLWAGRSPPQPQHF
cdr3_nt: TGTGCCAGCAGTTTATGGGCAGGGAGATCACCGCCCCAGCCCCAGCATTTT

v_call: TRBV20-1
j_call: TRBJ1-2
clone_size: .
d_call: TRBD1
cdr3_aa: CRPHRRGTASGYTF
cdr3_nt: TGCAGGCCCCATCGGCGGGGGACAGCTTCTGGCTACACCTTC

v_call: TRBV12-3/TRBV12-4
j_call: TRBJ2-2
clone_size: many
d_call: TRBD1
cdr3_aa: CASSLDPRDSANTGELFF
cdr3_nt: TGTGCCAGCAGTCTAGATCCCCGGGACAGTGCGAACACCGGGGAGCTGTTTTTT

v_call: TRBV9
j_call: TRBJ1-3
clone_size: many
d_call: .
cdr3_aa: CASSPRGSSGNTIYF
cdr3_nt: TGTGCCAGCAGCCCTAGAGGCTCCTCTGGAAACACCATATATTTT

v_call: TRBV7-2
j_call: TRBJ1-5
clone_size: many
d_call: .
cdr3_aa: CASSPEPNQPQHF
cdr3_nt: TGTGCCAGCAGCCCTGAGCCCAATCAGCCCCAGCATTTT

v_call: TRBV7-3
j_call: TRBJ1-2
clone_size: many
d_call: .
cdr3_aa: CASSLTGGAGGYTF
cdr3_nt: TGTGCCAGCAGCCTCACCGGGGGGGCCGGTGGCTACACCTTC

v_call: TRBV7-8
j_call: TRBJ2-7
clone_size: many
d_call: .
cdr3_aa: CASSWGIHLGRNYEQYF
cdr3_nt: TGTGCCAGCAGCTGGGGGATTCATCTAGGGCGGAACTACGAGCAGTACTTC

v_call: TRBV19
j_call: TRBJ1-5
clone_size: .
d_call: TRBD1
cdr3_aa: CASSTDRVGNQPQHF
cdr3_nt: TGTGCCAGTAGTACCGACAGGGTAGGCAATCAGCCCCAGCATTTT

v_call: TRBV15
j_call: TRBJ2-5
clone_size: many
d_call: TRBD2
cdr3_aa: CATSGAGGGETQYF
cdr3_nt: TGTGCCACCAGCGGGGCGGGGGGCGGAGAGACCCAGTACTTC

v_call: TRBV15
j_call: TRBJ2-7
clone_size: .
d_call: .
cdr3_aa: CATSRDARFQTHEQYF
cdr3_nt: TGTGCCACCAGCAGAGATGCTAGGTTCCAAACTCACGAGCAGTACTTC

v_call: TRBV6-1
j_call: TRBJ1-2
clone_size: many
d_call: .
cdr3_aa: CASSEGFRGTYGYTF
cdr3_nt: TGTGCCAGCAGTGAAGGTTTTAGGGGGACCTATGGCTACACCTTC